A selection of T cell receptor beta chains follows, all from one sample in a study of TIL therapy for anti-PD-1-resistant metastatic lung cancer. This table comes from immunoSEQ multiplex PCR, and its TCRdb copy is limited to in-frame clones, with some not included. The table records roughly 54,000 clones, around 90% of them present only once. The sequences come from blood, collected at baseline. These receptors were collected from a person aged 25 to 80 with non-small cell lung cancer. Each CDR3 is given with its conserved first and last residue.

CASSEFRGGNTEAFF 15 TRBJ1-1 TRBV10-2
CASSRDLGGPGEQYF 15 TRBJ2-7 TRBV5-1
CASSRTGGLDEQYF 14 TRBJ2-7 TRBV7-2
CASSSAGGPETQYF 14 TRBJ2-5 TRBV7-9
CASSYLQGNEQFF 13 TRBJ2-1 TRBV6-5
CASSFLDRDTEAFF 14 TRBJ1-1 TRBV27
CASSPSRGFAEAFF 14 TRBJ1-1 TRBV13
CASSAQGRTEAFF 13 TRBJ1-1 TRBV12-3/TRBV12-4
CASSSYATGSPSTQYF 16 TRBJ2-3 TRBV28
CASSLSRADTIYF 13 TRBJ1-3 TRBV7-2
CASSVQFRPDQPQHF 15 TRBJ1-5 TRBV2
CASSWGQGRSYEQYF 15 TRBJ2-7 TRBV11-2
CASSHRFEAFF 11 TRBJ1-1 TRBV3-1/TRBV3-2
CASSDSGTYEQYF 13 TRBJ2-7 TRBV3-1/TRBV3-2
CAWSEPGRGRTDTQYF 16 TRBJ2-3 TRBV30
CASSLKQPNTEAFF 14 TRBJ1-1 TRBV18
CASRKLQGFDEKLFF 15 TRBJ1-4 TRBV28
CASSLWKHRGGHEQYF 16 TRBJ2-7 TRBV28
CSVAGTGGNSPLHF 14 TRBJ1-6 TRBV29-1
CASSVLAGANVLTF 14 TRBJ2-6 TRBV9
CAWSVGRSGGWGNEQFF 17 TRBJ2-1 TRBV30
CAWSAKTPGPFEAFF 15 TRBJ1-1 TRBV30
CASSSLPKETQYF 13 TRBJ2-5 TRBV11-1
CASSPRGTGELFF 13 TRBJ2-2 TRBV12-3/TRBV12-4
CASSLERGGRASGGELFF 18 TRBJ2-2 TRBV5-4
CAWIRTGGYEQYF 13 TRBJ2-7 TRBV30
CASSKNPRGRVTEAFF 16 TRBJ1-1 TRBV21-1
CASSQGQGTSGYTF 14 TRBJ1-2 TRBV3-1/TRBV3-2
CASSLLGSYGYTF 13 TRBJ1-2 TRBV12-3/TRBV12-4
CASSSDNEQFF 11 TRBJ2-1 TRBV5-1
CASSYGLGGTQFF 13 TRBJ2-1 TRBV6-5
CASSQSTPQGADGYTF 16 TRBJ1-2 TRBV4-1
CASSLTGVPNEKLFF 15 TRBJ1-4 TRBV6-5
CASTSSSYEQYF 12 TRBJ2-7 TRBV5-1
CASSPPSVYLGNTIYF 16 TRBJ1-3 TRBV18
CASSLRDGSTEAFF 14 TRBJ1-1 TRBV7-9
CASSQEGRGGGRTTNEKLFF 20 TRBJ1-4 TRBV4-2
CASSLVSTGNGANVLTF 17 TRBJ2-6 TRBV7-8
CTSSQDWKTSGGAHNEQFF 19 TRBJ2-1 TRBV1
CSARRGSF 8 TRBJ1-1 TRBV20-1
CASSDGQGAYEQYF 14 TRBJ2-7 TRBV6-6
CASSLGGLAGRTDTQYF 17 TRBJ2-3 TRBV28
CASTLGWVVNTEAFF 15 TRBJ1-1 TRBV19
CASSLGQGRTYEQYF 15 TRBJ2-7 TRBV7-9
CASSRVSGGENTEAFF 16 TRBJ1-1 TRBV4-2
CASSSTLGLSTDTQYF 16 TRBJ2-3 TRBV9
CASRDRAVTYNEQFF 15 TRBJ2-1 TRBV6-5
CSGQDRGRNEQFF 13 TRBJ2-1 TRBV29-1
CASSTWAQGGSPLHF 15 TRBJ1-6 TRBV6-6
CASSQGQRGSEQYF 14 TRBJ2-7 TRBV6-5